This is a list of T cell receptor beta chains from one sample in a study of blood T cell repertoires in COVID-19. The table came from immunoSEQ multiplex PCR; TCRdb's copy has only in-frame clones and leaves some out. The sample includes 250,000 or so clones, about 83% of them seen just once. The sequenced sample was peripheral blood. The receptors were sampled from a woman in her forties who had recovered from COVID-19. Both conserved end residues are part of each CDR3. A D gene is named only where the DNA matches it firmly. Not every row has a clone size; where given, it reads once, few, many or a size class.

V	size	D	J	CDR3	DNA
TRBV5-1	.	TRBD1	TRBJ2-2	CASSPGGPGELFF	TGCGCCAGCAGCCCAGGGGGCCCCGGGGAGCTGTTTTTT
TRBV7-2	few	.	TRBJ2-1	CASSFSVWVVQFF	TGTGCCAGCAGCTTTAGCGTCTGGGTTGTGCAGTTCTTC
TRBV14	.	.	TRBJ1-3	CASSTFPRGPSGNTIYF	TGTGCCAGCAGTACCTTCCCTAGAGGGCCTTCTGGAAACACCATATATTTT
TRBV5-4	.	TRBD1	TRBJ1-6	CASSSRQGWNSPLHF	TGTGCCAGCAGCTCAAGACAGGGGTGGAATTCACCCCTCCACTTT
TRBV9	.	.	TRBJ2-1	CASSPRGQSSYNEQFF	TGTGCCAGCAGCCCCCGAGGACAGAGCTCCTACAATGAGCAGTTCTTC
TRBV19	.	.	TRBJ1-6	CASNLINSPLHF	TGTGCCAGTAACCTAATAAATTCACCCCTCCACTTT
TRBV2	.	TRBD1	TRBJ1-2	CASSGTDYGYTF	TGTGCCAGCAGCGGGACAGACTATGGCTACACCTTC
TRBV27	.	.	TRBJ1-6	CASSLSGTINSPLHF	TGTGCCAGCAGTTTGAGCGGGACAATTAATTCACCCCTCCACTTT
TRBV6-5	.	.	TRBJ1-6	CASSGPGVRLHF	TGTGCCAGCAGCGGACCAGGGGTCCGTCTCCACTTT
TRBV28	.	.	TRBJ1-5	CASSERGWGSGNQPQHF	TGTGCCAGCAGCGAGAGGGGGTGGGGTTCCGGCAATCAGCCCCAGCATTTT
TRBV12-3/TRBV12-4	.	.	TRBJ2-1	CASRAGGYNEQFF	TGTGCCAGCCGGGCCGGAGGATACAATGAGCAGTTCTTC
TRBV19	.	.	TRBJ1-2	CASSQGLSYGYTF	TGTGCCAGTAGCCAGGGTCTGAGCTATGGCTACACCTTC
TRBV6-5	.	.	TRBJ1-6	CASSYSIGVRGSPLHF	TGTGCCAGCAGTTACTCGATCGGGGTTAGAGGTTCACCCCTCCACTTT
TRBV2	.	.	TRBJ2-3	CASSENRVAVDTQYF	TGTGCCAGCAGTGAGAACAGGGTGGCGGTAGATACGCAGTATTTT
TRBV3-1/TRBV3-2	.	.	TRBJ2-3	CASSQGASTDTQYF	TGTGCCAGCAGCCAAGGGGCGAGCACAGATACGCAGTATTTT
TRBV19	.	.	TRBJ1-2	CASSMDWGRDGYTF	TGTGCCAGTAGTATGGATTGGGGGCGGGATGGCTACACCTTC